These T cell receptor beta chains were read from a single sample in a study of cytomegalovirus exposure and HLA in healthy donors. Generated by immunoSEQ multiplex PCR, the TCRdb table keeps only in-frame clones and is missing some. The table shows approximately 220,000 clones, with about 80% occurring only once. The specimen sequenced was PBMCs. Source of these receptors: a girl aged 5 to 17 in good health and CMV-seronegative. CDR3s include the opening cysteine and the closing phenylalanine or tryptophan. A D gene is named only where the DNA matches it firmly. Clone size appears in some rows only: once, few, many, or a class for an expanded clone.

j_gene: TRBJ1-2
v_gene: TRBV29-1
d_gene: NA
abundance: NA
CDR3nt: TGCAGCGTGGGGGGAGGCTACACCTTC
CDR3aa: CSVGGGYTF

j_gene: TRBJ1-2
v_gene: TRBV7-3
d_gene: NA
abundance: NA
CDR3nt: TGTGCCAGCAGCCAGGGCTTAGGCTCTGGCTACACCTTC
CDR3aa: CASSQGLGSGYTF

j_gene: TRBJ2-3
v_gene: TRBV7-9
d_gene: NA
abundance: once
CDR3nt: TGTGCCAGCAGCCCATCCCACAGGGTTGATGCGCAGTATTTT
CDR3aa: CASSPSHRVDAQYF

j_gene: TRBJ2-1
v_gene: TRBV11-2
d_gene: NA
abundance: NA
CDR3nt: TGTGCCAGCAGCTTCTCGTATAGCACTTCGGACTACGAGCAGTTCTTC
CDR3aa: CASSFSYSTSDYEQFF

j_gene: TRBJ2-5
v_gene: TRBV10-3
d_gene: TRBD2
abundance: NA
CDR3nt: TGTGCCATCAGTGAGTCGGCGGGGGGGCTGGCAGAGACCCAGTACTTC
CDR3aa: CAISESAGGLAETQYF

j_gene: TRBJ1-4
v_gene: TRBV28
d_gene: NA
abundance: NA
CDR3nt: TGTGCCAGCAGGCAGCGGGGGAGGAGTGAAAAACTGTTTTTT
CDR3aa: CASRQRGRSEKLFF

j_gene: TRBJ1-6
v_gene: TRBV4-2
d_gene: NA
abundance: NA
CDR3nt: TGTGCCAGCAGTATGTCCGGGACTGATCCTAATACCCTCCACTTT
CDR3aa: CASSMSGTDPNTLHF

j_gene: TRBJ2-7
v_gene: TRBV2
d_gene: TRBD1
abundance: NA
CDR3nt: TGTGCCAGCAAGGTTTGGGACAGGGCCTACGAGCAGTACTTC
CDR3aa: CASKVWDRAYEQYF

j_gene: TRBJ1-5
v_gene: TRBV30
d_gene: NA
abundance: NA
CDR3nt: TGTGCCTGGAGTGAAAACAGGGAAAATCAGCCCCAGCATTTT
CDR3aa: CAWSENRENQPQHF

j_gene: TRBJ1-5
v_gene: TRBV6-6
d_gene: TRBD1
abundance: NA
CDR3nt: TGTGCCAGCAGATCCCGGGACAGGGGACGCAATCAGCCCCAGCATTTT
CDR3aa: CASRSRDRGRNQPQHF

j_gene: TRBJ2-5
v_gene: TRBV6-1
d_gene: TRBD1
abundance: NA
CDR3nt: TGTGCCAGCCAGACAGGGAATAGGGAGACCCAGTACTTC
CDR3aa: CASQTGNRETQYF

j_gene: TRBJ2-1
v_gene: TRBV6-1
d_gene: NA
abundance: few
CDR3nt: TGTGCCAGCAGTGAAAGCGGACCACCTCATGAGCAGTTCTTC
CDR3aa: CASSESGPPHEQFF

j_gene: TRBJ2-3
v_gene: TRBV7-2
d_gene: TRBD2
abundance: NA
CDR3nt: TGTGCCAGCAGCTTAGGTTCCGGGGGGGGAAGAAATACGCAGTATTTT
CDR3aa: CASSLGSGGGRNTQYF

j_gene: TRBJ2-3
v_gene: TRBV27
d_gene: NA
abundance: NA
CDR3nt: TGTGCCAGCAGTTTAAATCAGGTTAAGACAGATACGCAGTATTTT
CDR3aa: CASSLNQVKTDTQYF

j_gene: TRBJ1-1
v_gene: TRBV23-1
d_gene: TRBD1
abundance: NA
CDR3nt: TGCGCCAGCAGTTCCTCGGACAGGGGAGGGATGAACACTGAAGCTTTCTTT
CDR3aa: CASSSSDRGGMNTEAFF

j_gene: TRBJ1-1
v_gene: TRBV6-1
d_gene: TRBD1
abundance: NA
CDR3nt: TGTGCCAGCAGGAGAACAGGGGTGGGTACTGAAGCTTTCTTT
CDR3aa: CASRRTGVGTEAFF

j_gene: TRBJ2-5
v_gene: TRBV28
d_gene: TRBD2
abundance: NA
CDR3nt: TGTGCCAGCAGGACCCCGGGGGGAGTAGAGACCCAGTACTTC
CDR3aa: CASRTPGGVETQYF

j_gene: TRBJ2-7
v_gene: TRBV11-2
d_gene: TRBD2
abundance: NA
CDR3nt: TGTGCCAGCAGCTCGTCTAGCGGGAGTGGTACTTACGAGCAGTACTTC
CDR3aa: CASSSSSGSGTYEQYF

j_gene: TRBJ2-3
v_gene: TRBV28
d_gene: TRBD2
abundance: NA
CDR3nt: TGTGCCAGCAGCACTAGCGGGAGAGGGGATACGCAGTATTTT
CDR3aa: CASSTSGRGDTQYF

j_gene: TRBJ1-1
v_gene: TRBV9
d_gene: NA
abundance: NA
CDR3nt: TGTGCCAGCAGCGTAGCTCCGTCCACTGAAGCTTTCTTT
CDR3aa: CASSVAPSTEAFF

j_gene: TRBJ2-3
v_gene: TRBV6-6
d_gene: TRBD1
abundance: NA
CDR3nt: TGTGCCAGCAGTACCCAGGGGGCTCGGACAGATACGCAGTATTTT
CDR3aa: CASSTQGARTDTQYF

j_gene: TRBJ2-1
v_gene: TRBV29-1
d_gene: NA
abundance: NA
CDR3nt: TGCAGCGGTCAGGGTAATGAGCAGTTCTTC
CDR3aa: CSGQGNEQFF

j_gene: TRBJ1-4
v_gene: TRBV7-9
d_gene: NA
abundance: NA
CDR3nt: TGTGCCAGCAGCTTAGGATCAGGGGCTAATGAAAAACTGTTTTTT
CDR3aa: CASSLGSGANEKLFF

j_gene: TRBJ1-6
v_gene: TRBV30
d_gene: NA
abundance: NA
CDR3nt: TGTGCCTGGACAGGGGCTAGCTCCTATAATTCACCCCTCCACTTT
CDR3aa: CAWTGASSYNSPLHF

j_gene: TRBJ1-1
v_gene: TRBV19
d_gene: NA
abundance: NA
CDR3nt: TGTGCCAGTACCTTTCAGGGAATAAACACTGAAGCTTTCTTT
CDR3aa: CASTFQGINTEAFF

j_gene: TRBJ2-5
v_gene: TRBV28
d_gene: TRBD1
abundance: NA
CDR3nt: TGTGCCAGCAGTTTCGGGACAGGGGTATGGGAGACCCAGTACTTC
CDR3aa: CASSFGTGVWETQYF

j_gene: TRBJ2-7
v_gene: TRBV27
d_gene: TRBD1
abundance: NA
CDR3nt: TGTGCCAGCAGCGAGACCGGGACAGGGTCCTACGAGCAGTACTTC
CDR3aa: CASSETGTGSYEQYF

j_gene: TRBJ2-3
v_gene: TRBV6-6
d_gene: NA
abundance: NA
CDR3nt: TGTGCCAGCAGTTACGGCGGGGGCGCGAAGGATACGCAGTATTTT
CDR3aa: CASSYGGGAKDTQYF

j_gene: TRBJ2-3
v_gene: TRBV7-2
d_gene: TRBD2
abundance: NA
CDR3nt: TGTGCCAGCAGCTTAAGGCGGGGGTTCACAGATACGCAGTATTTT
CDR3aa: CASSLRRGFTDTQYF

j_gene: TRBJ2-1
v_gene: TRBV29-1
d_gene: NA
abundance: NA
CDR3nt: TGCAGCGTGAGGCCTACAGGGAATGAGCAGTTCTTC
CDR3aa: CSVRPTGNEQFF

j_gene: TRBJ2-1
v_gene: TRBV5-1
d_gene: TRBD2
abundance: NA
CDR3nt: TGCGCCACCAGCCCAGGGACTAGCGCCAACAATGAGCAGTTCTTC
CDR3aa: CATSPGTSANNEQFF